A selection of T cell receptor beta chains follows, all from one sample in a study of blood T cells in healthy people across ages. TCRdb re-called the 5' RACE reads through MiXCR, storing one row per CDR3 protein. The data show approximately 780,000 distinct CDR3 sequences, with 20% to 30% seen just once and less than 3.5% held by the top ten. The sample was also linked to a second study, of T cells of mothers and their children.

Sequenced: blood. Receptor source: a boy younger than 18 in good health. Both conserved end residues are trimmed from each CDR3. The order of the fields is CDR3 length, V gene, J gene, CDR3 protein.

>13|TRBV7-9|TRBJ2-5
ASSRLAGEGETQY
>16|TRBV4-1|TRBJ2-4
ASNPGLAGGIAKNIQY
>13|TRBV11-2|TRBJ1-1
ASSPDRGRYTEAF
>11|TRBV7-9|NA
ASSLALVGEQY
>12|TRBV28|TRBJ1-6
ASSFRIPNSPLH
>12|TRBV10-3|TRBJ2-3
AIRKLGVEDTQY
>12|TRBV6-5|NA
ASRRGFPHNEQF
>12|TRBV29-1|TRBJ1-2
SVVLGAPIYGYT
>12|TRBV11-2|TRBJ2-5
ASSFSGRPETQY
>11|TRBV10-3|NA
AISAPSGYEQY
>13|TRBV6-1|TRBJ2-6
ASSVGPSGANVLT
>11|TRBV20-1|TRBJ1-6
GTRKEGGSPLH
>17|TRBV9|TRBJ2-3
ASSEPGPDSGLSTDTQY
>11|TRBV7-9|NA
ASSLRRGHEQF
>14|TRBV11-2|NA
ASSLGGAGPHNEQF
>13|TRBV28|TRBJ2-7
ASSEPGTGLYEQY
>13|TRBV7-3|TRBJ1-1
ASSPWGGARTEAF